One T cell receptor beta chain is described in this entry. Its specificity is not known. TCRdb re-derived calls from the RACE reads in MiXCR, one entry per CDR3 protein. Of around 190,000 distinct CDR3 sequences listed, under 25% are singletons. Germline V lookup: CDR1 SGHRS, CDR2 YFSETQ. Trimming at V came to 1 base and at J to 5 bases, leaving 18 bases not matched to a gene. The CDR3 is 19 amino acids. Stated time point: patch test 1, 2 weeks after DPC sensitization. The treatment: therapeutic diphenylcyclopropenone sensitization with weekly scalp DPC. This entry is derived from a study of human T cells and chemical hapten exposure. At the level of the study: Each patient's scalp received weekly diphenylcyclopropenone throughout the roughly 25-week study. Patients having alopecia areata, totalis or universalis were mostly female. Across samples, TCR yields varied, mostly owing to small differences in pooled library volumes. The study, taken as a whole, reports: Versus controls, significantly more large CDR3 similarity clusters arose from expanded TCRs.

This sequence joins TRBV5-1 and TRBJ1-2; TRBD1 aligns across 9 bases. The starting material was whole blood, obtained in connection with sensitization to the hapten diphenylcyclopropenone (DPC). The clonotype comes from a woman in her fifties or sixties with alopecia areata. Some clones in this sample may be carry-over from other donors' samples. CDR3 nucleotide sequence: TGCGCCAGCAGCTTGTCCCCCGGGGGACAGGGTGTCCAGGAGTATGGCTACACCTTC. Its protein is CASSLSPGGQGVQEYGYTF.